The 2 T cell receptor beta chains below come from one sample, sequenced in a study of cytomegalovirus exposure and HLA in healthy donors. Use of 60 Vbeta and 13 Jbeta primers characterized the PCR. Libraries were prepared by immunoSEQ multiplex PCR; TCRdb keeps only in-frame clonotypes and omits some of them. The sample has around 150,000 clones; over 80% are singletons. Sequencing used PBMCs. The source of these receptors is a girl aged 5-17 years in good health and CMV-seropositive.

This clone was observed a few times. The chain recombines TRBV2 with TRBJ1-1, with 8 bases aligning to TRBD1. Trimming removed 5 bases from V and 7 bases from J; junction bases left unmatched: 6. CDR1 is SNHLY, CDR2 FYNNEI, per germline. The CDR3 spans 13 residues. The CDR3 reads CASSRQGSGEAFF. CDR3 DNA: TGTGCCAGCAGTCGACAGGGGTCCGGTGAAGCTTTCTTT.

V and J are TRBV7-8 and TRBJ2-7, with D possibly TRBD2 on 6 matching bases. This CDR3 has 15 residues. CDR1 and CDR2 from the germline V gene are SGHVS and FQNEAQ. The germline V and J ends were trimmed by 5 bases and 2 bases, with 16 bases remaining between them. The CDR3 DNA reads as TGTGCCAGCAGCCCCGTTGGGGGGTCTCCCTACGAGCAGTACTTC. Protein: CASSPVGGSPYEQYF.